This T cell receptor (beta chain) appears in the sequencing data of a study of cytomegalovirus exposure and HLA in healthy donors. Overall study results and limits: Presence/absence analyses assumed roughly uniform sequencing depth across donors. TCR beta V- and J-gene trimming, according to a later analysis, was linked to a missense DCLRE1C variant. About 87% or about 30% of the time was how often most TCR beta V segments were productive, according to an earlier analysis.

The PCR used 60 Vbeta and 13 Jbeta primers. Repertoires were generated with immunoSEQ multiplex PCR, while TCRdb's copy carries only in-frame clones and drops some. The table lists some 65,000 clones, less than 70% of them singletons. Germline V gene lookup returns CDR1 MDHEN and CDR2 SYDVKM. V lost 7 bases and J 0 bases, leaving 13 bases between the germline ends. This CDR3 comprises 15 residues. This clone was counted a single time. The antigen is unknown. Those who donated were healthy bone marrow donors. The specimen sequenced was PBMCs. This chain connects TRBV28 to TRBJ1-5; the D is unclear. The receptor comes from a man aged 25-45 years in good health and CMV-seronegative. The CDR3 reads CASTQRGYSNQPQHF. The CDR3 coding sequence is TGTGCCAGCACTCAGCGGGGATATAGCAATCAGCCCCAGCATTTT.